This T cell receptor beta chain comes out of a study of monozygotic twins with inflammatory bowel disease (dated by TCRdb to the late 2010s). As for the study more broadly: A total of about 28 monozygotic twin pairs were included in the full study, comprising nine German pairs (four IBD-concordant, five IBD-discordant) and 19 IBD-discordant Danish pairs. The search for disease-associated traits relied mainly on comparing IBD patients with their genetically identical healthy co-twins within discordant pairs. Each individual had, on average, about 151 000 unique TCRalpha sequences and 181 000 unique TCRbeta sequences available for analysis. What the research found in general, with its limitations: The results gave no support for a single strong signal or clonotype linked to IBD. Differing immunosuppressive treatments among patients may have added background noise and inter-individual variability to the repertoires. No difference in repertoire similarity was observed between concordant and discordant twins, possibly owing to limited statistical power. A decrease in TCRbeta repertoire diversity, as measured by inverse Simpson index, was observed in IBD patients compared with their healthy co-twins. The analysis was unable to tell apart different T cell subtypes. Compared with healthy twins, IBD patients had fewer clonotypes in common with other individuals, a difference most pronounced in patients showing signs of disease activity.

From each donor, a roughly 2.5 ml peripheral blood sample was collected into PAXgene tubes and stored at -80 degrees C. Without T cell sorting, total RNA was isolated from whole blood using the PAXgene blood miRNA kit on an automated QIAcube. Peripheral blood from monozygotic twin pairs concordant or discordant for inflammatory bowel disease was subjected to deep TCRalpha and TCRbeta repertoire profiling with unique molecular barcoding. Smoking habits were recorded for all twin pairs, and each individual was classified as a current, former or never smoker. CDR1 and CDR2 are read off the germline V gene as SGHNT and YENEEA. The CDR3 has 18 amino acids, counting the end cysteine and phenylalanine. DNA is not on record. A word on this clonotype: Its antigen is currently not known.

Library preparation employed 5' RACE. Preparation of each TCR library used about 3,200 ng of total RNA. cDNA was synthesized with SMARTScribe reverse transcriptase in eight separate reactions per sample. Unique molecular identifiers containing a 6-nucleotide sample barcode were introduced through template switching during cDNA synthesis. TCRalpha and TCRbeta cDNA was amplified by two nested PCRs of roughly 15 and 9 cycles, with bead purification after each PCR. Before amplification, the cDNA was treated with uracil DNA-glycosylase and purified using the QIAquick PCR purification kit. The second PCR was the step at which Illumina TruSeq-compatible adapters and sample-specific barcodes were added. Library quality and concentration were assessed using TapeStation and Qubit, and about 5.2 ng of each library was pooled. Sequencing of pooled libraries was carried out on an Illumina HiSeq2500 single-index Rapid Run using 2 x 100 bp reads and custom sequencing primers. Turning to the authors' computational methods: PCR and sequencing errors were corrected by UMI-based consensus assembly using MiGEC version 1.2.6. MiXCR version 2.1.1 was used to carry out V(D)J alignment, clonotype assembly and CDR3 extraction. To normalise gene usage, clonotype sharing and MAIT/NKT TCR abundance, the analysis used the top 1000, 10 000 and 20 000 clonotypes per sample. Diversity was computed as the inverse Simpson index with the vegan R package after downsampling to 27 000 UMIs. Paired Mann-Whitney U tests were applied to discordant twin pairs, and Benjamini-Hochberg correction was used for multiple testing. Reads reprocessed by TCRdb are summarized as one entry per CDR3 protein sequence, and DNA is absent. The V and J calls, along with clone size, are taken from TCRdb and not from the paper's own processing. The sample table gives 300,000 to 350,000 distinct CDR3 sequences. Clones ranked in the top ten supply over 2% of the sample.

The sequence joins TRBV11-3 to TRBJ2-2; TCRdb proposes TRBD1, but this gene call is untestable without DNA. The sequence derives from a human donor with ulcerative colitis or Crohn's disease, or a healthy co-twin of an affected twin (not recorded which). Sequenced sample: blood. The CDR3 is CASSPGTGVLSGTGELFF.